This T cell receptor (beta chain) stems from a study of blood T cell repertoires in COVID-19. This CDR3 is built from 16 residues. Germline V lookup: CDR1 SNHLY, CDR2 FYNNEI. V lost 2 bases to trimming and J lost 7 bases, with 17 bases between them. Profiling relied on immunoSEQ multiplex PCR, and the TCRdb table lists in-frame clones only, not all of them. In the table there are 250,000 to 400,000 clones, about nine tenths of which are singletons. The specimen was PBMCs or T cells enriched from blood (not recorded which). This clonotype originated in a man aged 60 to 75 who had recovered from COVID-19. This rearrangement joins TRBV2 to TRBJ1-4; D gene ambiguous. Here the CDR3 reads CASSEIGDPLSEKLFF. CDR3 nucleotide sequence: TGTGCCAGCAGTGAAATAGGAGACCCTCTGAGTGAAAAACTGTTTTTT.